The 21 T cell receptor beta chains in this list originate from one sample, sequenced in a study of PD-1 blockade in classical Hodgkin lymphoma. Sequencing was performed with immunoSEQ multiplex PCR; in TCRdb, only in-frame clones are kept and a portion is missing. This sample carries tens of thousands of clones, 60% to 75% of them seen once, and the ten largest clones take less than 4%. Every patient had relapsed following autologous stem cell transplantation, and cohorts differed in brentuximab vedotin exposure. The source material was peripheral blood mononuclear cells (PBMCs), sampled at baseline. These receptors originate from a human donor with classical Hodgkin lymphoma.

CDR3 DNA: TGTGCCAGCAGGGATTCGGGACAGACCTACGAGCAGTACTTC. It codes for CASRDSGQTYEQYF. This chain connects TRBV6-5 to TRBJ2-7, with 7 bases that match TRBD1. Germline-derived CDR1 and CDR2 are MNHEY and SVGAGI. The CDR3 loop spans 14 amino acids. The J segment lost 2 bases and the V segment lost 6 bases, leaving 7 bases of the junction unmatched.

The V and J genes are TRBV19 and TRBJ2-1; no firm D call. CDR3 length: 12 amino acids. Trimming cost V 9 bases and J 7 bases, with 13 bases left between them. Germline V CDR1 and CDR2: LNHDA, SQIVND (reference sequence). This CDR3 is CASGPSENEQFF. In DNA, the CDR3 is TGTGCCAGCGGACCCAGTGAGAATGAGCAGTTCTTC.

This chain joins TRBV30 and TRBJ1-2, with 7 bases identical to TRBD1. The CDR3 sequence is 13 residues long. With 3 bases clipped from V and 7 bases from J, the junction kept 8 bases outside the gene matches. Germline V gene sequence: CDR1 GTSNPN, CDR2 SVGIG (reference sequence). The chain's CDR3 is CAWSEEGASGYTF. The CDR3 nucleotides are TGTGCCTGGAGCGAAGAGGGGGCCAGTGGCTACACCTTC.

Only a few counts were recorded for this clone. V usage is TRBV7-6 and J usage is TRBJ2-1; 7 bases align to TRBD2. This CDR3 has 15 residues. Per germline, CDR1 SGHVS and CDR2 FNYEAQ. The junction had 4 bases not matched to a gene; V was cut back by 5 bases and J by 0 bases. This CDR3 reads CASSGGGSSYNEQFF. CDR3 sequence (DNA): TGTGCCAGCAGCGGAGGCGGGAGCTCCTACAATGAGCAGTTCTTC. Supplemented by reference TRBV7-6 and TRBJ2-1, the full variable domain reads GAGVSQSPRYKVTKRGQDVALRCDPISGHVSLYWYRQALGQGPEFLTYFNYEAQQDKSGLPNDRFSAERPEGSISTLTIQRTEQRDSAMYRCASSGGGSSYNEQFFGPGTRLTVL.

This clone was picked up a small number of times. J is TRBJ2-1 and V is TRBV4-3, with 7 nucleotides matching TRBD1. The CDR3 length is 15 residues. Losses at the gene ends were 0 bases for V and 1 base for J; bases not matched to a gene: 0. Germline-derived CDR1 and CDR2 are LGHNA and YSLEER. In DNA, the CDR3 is TGCGCCAGCAGCCAAGACAGGGGGTCCTACAATGAGCAGTTCTTC. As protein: CASSQDRGSYNEQFF.

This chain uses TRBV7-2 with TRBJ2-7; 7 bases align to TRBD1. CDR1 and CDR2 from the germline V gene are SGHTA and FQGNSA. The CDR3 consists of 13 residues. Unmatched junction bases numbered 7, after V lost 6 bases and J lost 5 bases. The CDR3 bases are TGTGCCAGCAGTCCGAGACAGGGCGACGAGCAGTACTTC. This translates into CASSPRQGDEQYF.

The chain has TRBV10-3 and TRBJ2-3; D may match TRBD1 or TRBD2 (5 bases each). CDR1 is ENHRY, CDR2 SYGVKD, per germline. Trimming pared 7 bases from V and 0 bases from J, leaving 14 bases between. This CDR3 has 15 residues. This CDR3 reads CAINPTGLSTDTQYF. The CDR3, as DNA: TGTGCCATCAACCCTACAGGACTGAGCACAGATACGCAGTATTTT.

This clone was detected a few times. In DNA form, the CDR3 reads TGTGCCAGCAGTGAAGCGCTTGGAGGGGGCTGGTTCGAGCAGTACTTC. Amino acid sequence: CASSEALGGGWFEQYF. The rearrangement links TRBV6-1 to TRBJ2-7, with D tentatively TRBD1 (7 bases). The CDR3 length is 16 residues. V was trimmed by 0 bases and J by 6 bases, leaving 18 bases between them. CDR1 and CDR2 from the germline V gene are MNHNS and SASEGT.

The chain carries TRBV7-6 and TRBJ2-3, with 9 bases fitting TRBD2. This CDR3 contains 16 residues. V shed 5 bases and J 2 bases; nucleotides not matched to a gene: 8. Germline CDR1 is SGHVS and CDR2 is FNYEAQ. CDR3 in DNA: TGTGCCAGCAGCCTGGAGGCTAGCGGGAACACAGATACGCAGTATTTT. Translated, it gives CASSLEASGNTDTQYF.

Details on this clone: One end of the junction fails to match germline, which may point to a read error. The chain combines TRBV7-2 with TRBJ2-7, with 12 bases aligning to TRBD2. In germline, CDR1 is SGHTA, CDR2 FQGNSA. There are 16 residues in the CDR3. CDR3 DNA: TGTGCCAGCAGCCTAGCGGGAGGGGTCGTGGCCTACGAGCAGTACTTC. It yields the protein CASSLAGGVVAYEQYF.

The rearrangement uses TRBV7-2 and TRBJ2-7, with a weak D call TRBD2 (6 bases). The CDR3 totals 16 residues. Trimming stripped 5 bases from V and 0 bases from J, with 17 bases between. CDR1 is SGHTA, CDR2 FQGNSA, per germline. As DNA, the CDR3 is TGTGCCAGCAGCCCCACCGCCGGGGGAAGCTCCTACGAGCAGTACTTC. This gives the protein CASSPTAGGSSYEQYF. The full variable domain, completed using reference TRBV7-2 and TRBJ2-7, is GAGVSQSPSNKVTEKGKDVELRCDPISGHTALYWYRQSLGQGLEFLIYFQGNSAPDKSGLPSDRFSAERTGGSVSTLTIQRTQQEDSAVYLCASSPTAGGSSYEQYFGPGTRLTVT.

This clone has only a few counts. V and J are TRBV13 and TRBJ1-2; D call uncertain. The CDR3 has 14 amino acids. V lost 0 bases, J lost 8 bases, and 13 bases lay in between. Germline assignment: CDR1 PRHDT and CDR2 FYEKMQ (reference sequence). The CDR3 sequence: CASSLGNSPSGYTF. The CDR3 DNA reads TGTGCCAGCAGCTTAGGCAACAGCCCCAGCGGCTACACCTTC. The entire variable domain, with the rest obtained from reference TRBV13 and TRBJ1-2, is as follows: AAGVIQSPRHLIKEKRETATLKCYPIPRHDTVYWYQQGPGQDPQFLISFYEKMQSDKGSIPDRFSAQQFSDYHSELNMSSLELGDSALYFCASSLGNSPSGYTFGSGTRLTVV.

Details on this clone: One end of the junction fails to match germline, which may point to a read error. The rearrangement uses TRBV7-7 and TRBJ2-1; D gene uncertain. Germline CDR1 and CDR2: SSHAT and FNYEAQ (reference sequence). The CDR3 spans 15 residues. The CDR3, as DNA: TGTGCTAGCAGCTTACGGCTCAGCTCCTACAATGAGCAGTTCTTC. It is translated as CASSLRLSSYNEQFF.

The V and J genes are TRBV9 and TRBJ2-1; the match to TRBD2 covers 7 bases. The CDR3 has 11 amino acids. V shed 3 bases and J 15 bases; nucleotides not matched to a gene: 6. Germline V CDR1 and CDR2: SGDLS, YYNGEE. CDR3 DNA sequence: TGTGCCAGCAGCGAACCGGGACTAATGTTCTTC. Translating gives CASSEPGLMFF. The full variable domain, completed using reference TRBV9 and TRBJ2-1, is DSGVTQTPKHLITATGQRVTLRCSPRSGDLSVYWYQQSLDQGLQFLIQYYNGEERAKGNILERFSAQQFPDLHSELNLSSLELGDSALYFCASSEPGLMFFGPGTRLTVL.

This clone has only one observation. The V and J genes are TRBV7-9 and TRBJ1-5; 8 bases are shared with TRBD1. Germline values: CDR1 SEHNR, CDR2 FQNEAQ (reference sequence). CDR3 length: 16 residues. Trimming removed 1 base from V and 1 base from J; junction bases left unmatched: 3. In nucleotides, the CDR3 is TGTGCCAGCAGCTTAGGGCAGGGGGCGAGCAATCAGCCCCAGCATTTT. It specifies CASSLGQGASNQPQHF.

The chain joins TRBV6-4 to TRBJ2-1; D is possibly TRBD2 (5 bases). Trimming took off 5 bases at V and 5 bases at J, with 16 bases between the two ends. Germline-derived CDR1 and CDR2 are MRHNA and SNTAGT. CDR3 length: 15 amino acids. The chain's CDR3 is CASSNEGAIDNEQFF. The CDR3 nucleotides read TGTGCCAGCAGTAACGAGGGAGCTATAGACAATGAGCAGTTCTTC.

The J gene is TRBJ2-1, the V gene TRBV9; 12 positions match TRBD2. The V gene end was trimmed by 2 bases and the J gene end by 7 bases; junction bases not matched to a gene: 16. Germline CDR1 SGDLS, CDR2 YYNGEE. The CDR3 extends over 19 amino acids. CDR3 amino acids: CASSVFATTSGSIINEQFF. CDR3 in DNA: TGTGCCAGCAGCGTTTTTGCTACGACTAGCGGGAGTATTATAAATGAGCAGTTCTTC.

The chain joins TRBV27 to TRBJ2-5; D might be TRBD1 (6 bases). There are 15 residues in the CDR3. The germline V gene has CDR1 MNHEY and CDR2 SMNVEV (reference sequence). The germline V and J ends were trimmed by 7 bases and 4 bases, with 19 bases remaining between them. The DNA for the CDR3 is TGTGCCAGCACCCTTGGGGGCACCCCGGGAGAGACCCAGTACTTC. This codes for CASTLGGTPGETQYF.

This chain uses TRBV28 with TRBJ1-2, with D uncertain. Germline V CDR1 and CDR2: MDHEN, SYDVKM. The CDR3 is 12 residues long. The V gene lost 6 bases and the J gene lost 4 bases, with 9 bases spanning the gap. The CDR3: CASRKRSYGYTF. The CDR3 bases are TGTGCCAGCAGAAAACGTAGCTATGGCTACACCTTC.

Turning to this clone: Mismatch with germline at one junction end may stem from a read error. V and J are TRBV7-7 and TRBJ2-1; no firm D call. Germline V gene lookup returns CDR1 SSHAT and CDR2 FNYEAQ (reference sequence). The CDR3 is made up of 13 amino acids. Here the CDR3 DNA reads TGTGCTAGCAGCTTAGGTTTTCTGGATGAGCAGTTCTTC. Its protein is CASSLGFLDEQFF.

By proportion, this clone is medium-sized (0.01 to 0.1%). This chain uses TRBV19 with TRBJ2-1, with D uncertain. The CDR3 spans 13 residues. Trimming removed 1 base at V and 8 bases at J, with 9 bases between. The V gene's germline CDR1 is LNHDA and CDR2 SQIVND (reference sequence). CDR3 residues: CASSIAPGDEQFF. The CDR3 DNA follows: TGTGCCAGTAGTATAGCTCCGGGCGATGAGCAGTTCTTC.